This T cell receptor beta chain was observed in a study of blood T cells in healthy people across ages. About the research overall: About one barcoded beta molecule per two T cells was the capture yield of template switching.

As regards this clonotype: Its antigen is unidentified.

A J-beta primer mix and a sample-barcoded 5' primer were used in a second PCR of roughly 7 to 12 cycles. TCRdb reprocessed the 5' RACE reads with MiXCR, giving one entry per CDR3 protein. The sample records 710,000 or so distinct CDR3 sequences, 20% to 25% being singletons. The study, taken as a whole, reports: The study could not conclusively compare naive and antigen-experienced cells, given its unsorted PBMCs. As naive T cell percentage varied, TCR beta diversity correlated strongly with it.

This CDR3 is 13 amino acids long. V lost 1 base to trimming and J lost 4 bases, with 4 bases between them. The germline CDR1 and CDR2 sequences are KGHDR and SFDVKD. Specimen: blood. The source of this sequence is a man aged 70 or older in good health. The V call is TRBV24-1, the J call TRBJ2-1; D gene ambiguous. In DNA, the CDR3 is TGTGCCACCAGTGATTTCCCATACAATGAGCAGTTCTTC. It yields the protein CATSDFPYNEQFF.